Following are 25 T cell receptor beta chains from one sample sequenced in a study of human T cells and chemical hapten exposure. The time point denotes: patch test 3, about 24 weeks after DPC sensitization. The treatment: therapeutic diphenylcyclopropenone sensitization with weekly scalp DPC. Via MiXCR, TCRdb re-called the RACE reads, giving one row per CDR3 protein. Among 95,000 to 150,000 distinct CDR3 sequences, 11% were seen once, and the ten largest hold roughly 2.3%. The material was whole blood, obtained in connection with sensitization to the hapten diphenylcyclopropenone (DPC). These receptors all stem from a woman between 45 and 60 years old with alopecia areata. Some clones in this sample may be carry-over from other donors' samples.

This clonotype was counted only a few times. This chain links TRBV6-6 with TRBJ2-3, with a tentative D call TRBD2 (5 bases). Germline V CDR1 and CDR2: MNHNY, SVGAGI (reference sequence). V lost 2 bases to trimming and J lost 4 bases, with 10 bases between them. The CDR3 runs 14 residues. The CDR3 loop is CASSYEGRPDTQYF. DNA for the CDR3: TGTGCCAGCAGTTACGAGGGCAGACCAGATACGCAGTATTTT.

The table lists this clonotype with a few counts. The gene calls are TRBV29-1 and TRBJ2-2, with D unclear. The CDR3 sequence is 10 residues long. V lost 6 bases, J lost 5 bases, and 4 bases lay in between. Germline CDR1 is SQVTM and CDR2 is ANQGSEA. CDR3 in amino acids: CSVLTGELFF. CDR3 DNA: TGCAGCGTGTTGACCGGGGAGCTGTTTTTT.

This clonotype was observed many times. V usage is TRBV5-1 and J usage is TRBJ2-5, with D unresolved. The CDR3 is 15 amino acids. Trimming left V 0 bases short and J 1 base short, with 10 bases between. Germline assignment: CDR1 SGHRS and CDR2 YFSETQ. CDR3 in DNA: TGCGCCAGCAGCTTGGTAATAGCCGGCCAAGAGACCCAGTACTTC. As protein: CASSLVIAGQETQYF.

J is TRBJ2-7 and V is TRBV27; 10 bases match TRBD2. The V segment lost 6 bases and the J segment 3 bases; nucleotides outside the gene matches: 2. Germline lookup yields CDR1 MNHEY and CDR2 SMNVEV (reference sequence). The CDR3 totals 13 residues. The CDR3 loop reads CASRAGGGYEQYF. DNA of the CDR3: TGTGCCAGCAGAGCGGGAGGGGGCTACGAGCAGTACTTC.

The sample holds a few counts of this clonotype. This CDR3 reads CASSRKLAESTDTQYF. The CDR3 bases are TGCGCCAGCAGCCGTAAACTAGCGGAAAGCACAGATACGCAGTATTTT. The chain uses TRBV4-1 and TRBJ2-3; TRBD2 agrees at 8 bases. Germline trimming cut 4 bases from V and 0 bases from J; bases unmatched to any gene: 6. CDR3 length: 16 residues. Germline-derived CDR1 and CDR2 are MGHRA and YSYEKL.

At least ten counts were recorded for this clonotype. The chain is built from TRBV7-2 and TRBJ2-4; unclear D gene. This CDR3 has 14 amino acids. Germline CDR1 is SGHTA and CDR2 is FQGNSA. V was clipped by 4 bases and J by 11 bases, with 18 bases between them. CDR3: CASSSRAGQTVQYF. CDR3 nucleotide sequence: TGTGCCAGCAGCTCCCGGGCCGGGCAAACCGTTCAGTACTTC.

CDR3 region: CASSQEVGISTDTQYF. The CDR3 DNA follows: TGTGCCAGCAGCCAAGAAGTGGGGATTAGCACAGATACGCAGTATTTT. The rearrangement links TRBV4-2 to TRBJ2-3; unclear D gene. The V and J ends lost 0 bases and 0 bases respectively, with 10 bases between them. The V gene's germline CDR1 is LGHNA and CDR2 YNFKEQ. This CDR3 contains 16 residues.

This sequence joins TRBV9 and TRBJ2-5, with D tentatively TRBD1 or TRBD2 (6 bases each). Trimming cost V 0 bases and J 5 bases, with 14 bases left between them. The CDR3 is made up of 15 amino acids. In germline, CDR1 is SGDLS, CDR2 YYNGEE. CDR3 loop: CASSVGEGGVETQYF. CDR3 in DNA: TGTGCCAGCAGCGTAGGCGAGGGGGGAGTGGAGACCCAGTACTTC.

This clonotype was seen many times. V gene TRBV29-1 combines with J gene TRBJ1-1; D remains unclear. The CDR3 loop spans 13 amino acids. Germline loops: CDR1 SQVTM, CDR2 ANQGSEA. V was shortened by 6 bases and J by 0 bases, with 11 bases between the two germline ends. This chain's CDR3 is CSVVDQMNTEAFF. DNA for the CDR3: TGCAGCGTCGTGGACCAGATGAACACTGAAGCTTTCTTT.

The chain uses TRBV20-1 and TRBJ1-1; 8 nucleotides line up with TRBD1. V shed 0 bases, J shed 4 bases, and the junction held 7 bases outside the gene matches. The CDR3 totals 15 residues. Germline-derived CDR1 and CDR2 are DFQATT and SNEGSKA (reference sequence). CDR3 region: CSAREQGAFVTEAFF. CDR3 in DNA: TGCAGTGCTAGAGAGCAGGGGGCGTTTGTCACTGAAGCTTTCTTT.

There are a few counts of this clonotype. J is TRBJ2-7 and V is TRBV29-1; the match to TRBD1 covers 11 bases. This CDR3 region has 15 residues. V lost 7 bases to trimming and J lost 6 bases; unmatched junction nucleotides: 14. Germline V gene data show CDR1 as SQVTM and CDR2 as ANQGSEA. The CDR3 sequence: CSGQHGTGGEGEQYF. Here the CDR3 DNA reads TGCAGCGGACAACACGGGACAGGGGGAGAGGGCGAGCAGTACTTC.

This clonotype was counted a few times. Its ends do not fully match the called genes, so a read error is possible. V usage is TRBV6-9 and J usage is TRBJ1-1; D unclear. Germline V gives CDR1 MNHGY, CDR2 SVAAGI. This CDR3 comprises 8 residues. CDR3 region: CASTGSLF. The CDR3 DNA sequence: TGTGCCAGCACCGGTTCCCTCTTT.

This clonotype occurred a few times. The V call is TRBV10-3, the J call TRBJ1-1; TRBD1 aligns across 8 bases. This CDR3 is 16 amino acids long. Germline V gives CDR1 ENHRY, CDR2 SYGVKD. Trimming removed 0 bases from V and 3 bases from J; junction bases left unmatched: 6. The CDR3: CAISESWQGADTEAFF. The CDR3 coding sequence is TGTGCCATCAGTGAGTCGTGGCAGGGGGCAGACACTGAAGCTTTCTTT.

Ten or more counts support this clonotype. The chain is built from TRBV7-2 and TRBJ2-3; D is unresolved. The CDR3 is made up of 14 amino acids. Germline CDR1 reads SGHTA; CDR2 reads FQGNSA. The germline V and J ends were trimmed by 0 bases and 2 bases, with 6 bases remaining between them. The DNA for the CDR3 is TGTGCCAGCAGCTTAGCGGGTCTCACAGATACGCAGTATTTT. Amino acids: CASSLAGLTDTQYF.

There are a few counts of this clonotype. The chain joins TRBV7-2 to TRBJ2-7, with 7 bases matching TRBD2. V shed 5 bases, J shed 1 base, and the junction held 8 bases outside the gene matches. The CDR3 runs to 15 residues. Per germline, CDR1 SGHTA and CDR2 FQGNSA. The CDR3 region is CASSPGVGGSYEQYF. The CDR3 DNA sequence: TGTGCCAGCAGCCCCGGGGTCGGGGGGTCCTACGAGCAGTACTTC.

The chain links TRBV7-9 to TRBJ1-2; the D is unclear. The CDR3 is made up of 12 amino acids. V shed 1 base and J shed 3 bases, with 3 bases lying between them. Germline values: CDR1 SEHNR, CDR2 FQNEAQ (reference sequence). CDR3 nucleotides: TGTGCCAGCAGCTTAGGGGACTATGGCTACACCTTC. Translated: CASSLGDYGYTF.

This chain connects TRBV12-3 or TRBV12-4 to TRBJ2-3, with D tentatively TRBD2 (6 bases). This CDR3 comprises 15 residues. V was pared by 6 bases and J by 5 bases, with 18 bases between. CDR3 residues: CASSPEPGEGDTQYF. DNA for the CDR3: TGTGCCAGCAGCCCCGAACCGGGAGAAGGAGATACGCAGTATTTT.

This clonotype was counted a few times. V is TRBV7-2 and J is TRBJ2-7; 10 nucleotides align to TRBD2. There are 14 residues in the CDR3. The V segment lost 5 bases and the J segment 6 bases; nucleotides outside the gene matches: 7. Germline V gives CDR1 SGHTA, CDR2 FQGNSA. CDR3 in amino acids: CASSQLAGPLEQYF. In DNA form, the CDR3 reads TGTGCCAGCAGCCAACTAGCGGGACCCCTCGAGCAGTACTTC.

The chain carries TRBV20-1 and TRBJ1-3; 7 bases are shared with TRBD1. Germline values: CDR1 DFQATT, CDR2 SNEGSKA (reference sequence). The length of the CDR3 is 14 residues. Trimming cost V 0 bases and J 2 bases; bases outside gene matches: 1. The CDR3 nucleotides read TGCAGTGCTAGAGAAGGGGGCGCTGGAAACACCATATATTTT. Its translation is CSAREGGAGNTIYF.

V usage is TRBV6-4 and J usage is TRBJ1-6, with a weak D call TRBD1 (6 bases). Between the trimmed V and J ends, which lost 6 bases and 3 bases, there was a span of 12 bases. The germline CDR1 and CDR2 sequences are MRHNA and SNTAGT. CDR3 length equals 15 residues. CDR3 region: CASSREGGYNSPLHF. Written as DNA, the CDR3 is TGTGCCAGCAGCCGGGAAGGGGGCTATAATTCACCCCTCCACTTT.

This chain uses TRBV27 with TRBJ2-3; D gene ambiguous. Germline V lookup: CDR1 MNHEY, CDR2 SMNVEV (reference sequence). V was clipped by 5 bases and J by 4 bases, with 4 bases between them. The CDR3 runs to 11 residues. In DNA form, the CDR3 reads TGTGCCAGCAGTACCTCAGATACGCAGTATTTT. This translates into CASSTSDTQYF.

This clonotype was detected only a few times. The chain joins TRBV6-1 to TRBJ1-6; D not resolved. Trimming left V 5 bases short and J 7 bases short, with 21 bases between. Germline V gene sequence: CDR1 MNHNS, CDR2 SASEGT. The CDR3 covers 17 residues. In DNA form, the CDR3 reads TGTGCCAGCAGTAAACCAGACGGACCATTTCCCAATTCACCCCTCCACTTT. It encodes CASSKPDGPFPNSPLHF.

This clonotype was counted at least ten times. The chain joins TRBV14 to TRBJ2-7; no clear D gene. This CDR3 comprises 12 residues. Looked up from germline, CDR1 is SGHDN and CDR2 is FVKESK. Trimming pared 1 base from V and 6 bases from J, leaving 7 bases between. In DNA form, the CDR3 reads TGTGCCAGCAGCCAAGGGCCAGGCGAGCAGTACTTC. Translation gives CASSQGPGEQYF. Variable domain in full (rest from reference TRBV14 and TRBJ2-7): EAGVTQFPSHSVIEKGQTVTLRCDPISGHDNLYWYRRVMGKEIKFLLHFVKESKQDESGMPNNRFLAERTGGTYSTLKVQPAELEDSGVYFCASSQGPGEQYFGPGTRLTVT.

The chain carries TRBV12-3 or TRBV12-4 and TRBJ2-7, with TRBD1 matching 8 bases. This CDR3 is 15 amino acids long. V trimming: 5 bases; J trimming: 1 base; junction bases outside the gene matches: 7. CDR3 nucleotide sequence: TGTGCCAGCAGTCTCCGGACAGGGAGGTCCTACGAGCAGTACTTC. It is translated as CASSLRTGRSYEQYF.

This clonotype showed up just a few times. The chain joins TRBV7-6 to TRBJ1-2; D remains ambiguous. Trimming cost V 1 base and J 7 bases, with 19 bases left between them. There are 16 residues in the CDR3. Germline V gene data show CDR1 as SGHVS and CDR2 as FNYEAQ. The CDR3 bases are TGTGCCAGCAGCTTAGGGCTTTGGGCAGGTGCTTTTGGCTACACCTTC. It specifies CASSLGLWAGAFGYTF.